The 25 T cell receptor beta chains given below trace back to one sample, sequenced in a study of identical twins. TCRdb re-analysed the 5' RACE reads in MiXCR, keeping a single row per CDR3 protein. The sample holds 1,800,000 or so distinct CDR3 sequences, less than 35% seen once. The sample consisted of cord blood. Every receptor here comes from a newborn girl in good health.

This chain joins TRBV20-1 and TRBJ2-7; tentatively, D is TRBD2 (6 bases). The germline gives CDR1 DFQATT, CDR2 SNEGSKA (reference sequence). This CDR3 comprises 14 residues. Trimming removed 1 base from V and 3 bases from J, with 13 bases in between. The CDR3 DNA reads as TGCAGTGCTAGAGCTACTAGCAGTCACTACGAGCAGTACTTC. Its translation: CSARATSSHYEQYF.

This clonotype turned up a few times. The chain employs TRBV29-1 and TRBJ2-7; D possibly uses TRBD1 or TRBD2 (7 bases each). Between the trimmed V and J ends, which lost 7 bases and 3 bases, there was a span of 16 bases. The CDR3 spans 13 residues. Germline CDR1 SQVTM, CDR2 ANQGSEA. CDR3 sequence: CSAGRPGGYEQYF. For the CDR3, the DNA is TGCAGCGCCGGGAGGCCAGGGGGCTACGAGCAGTACTTC.

J is TRBJ1-2 and V is TRBV20-1, with D unresolved. The CDR3 has 12 amino acids. CDR1 and CDR2 (germline): DFQATT, SNEGSKA (reference sequence). V was cut by 3 bases and J by 4 bases, with 9 bases left in between. For the CDR3, the DNA is TGCAGTGCTAGCAACAGCCCCTATGGCTACACCTTC. Its translation: CSASNSPYGYTF.

The rearrangement uses TRBV4-1 and TRBJ1-1, with D hard to call. CDR3 length: 15 amino acids. Germline CDR1 reads MGHRA; CDR2 reads YSYEKL. Trimming took off 2 bases at V and 5 bases at J, with 15 bases between the two ends. Here the CDR3 DNA reads TGCGCCAGCAGCCAATTTACGGGAGCTGAGACTGAAGCTTTCTTT. Translating gives CASSQFTGAETEAFF.

This chain links TRBV28 with TRBJ1-6, with 8 bases matching TRBD1. V shed 3 bases, J shed 7 bases, and the junction held 2 bases outside the gene matches. CDR1 and CDR2 (germline): MDHEN, SYDVKM. This CDR3 has 14 amino acids. The CDR3 is CASSFRTGNSPLHF. The CDR3 DNA reads as TGTGCCAGCAGTTTCAGGACAGGGAATTCACCCCTCCACTTT.

In this sample, this clonotype turned up a few times. The chain joins TRBV20-1 to TRBJ2-1; 7 bases match TRBD2. The germline V gene has CDR1 DFQATT and CDR2 SNEGSKA (reference sequence). Germline trimming cut 3 bases from V and 0 bases from J; bases unmatched to any gene: 8. The CDR3 is made up of 16 amino acids. CDR3 loop: CSASFPQRGSYNEQFF. The CDR3 nucleotides are TGCAGTGCTAGCTTTCCCCAGCGGGGCTCCTACAATGAGCAGTTCTTC.

The sample holds one count of this clonotype. A junction end diverges from the germline sequence, so it may reflect a read error. The chain uses TRBV12-3 or TRBV12-4 and TRBJ1-6; 7 bases align to TRBD1. This CDR3 contains 15 residues. The CDR3 sequence: CASSSPRGYNSPPHF. CDR3 coding DNA: TGTGCCAGCAGTTCCCCCAGGGGGTATAATTCACCCCCCCACTTT.

The CDR3 DNA follows: TGTGCCAGCAGCCAAGGGACAGGGGGTCTGACTAATGAAAAACTGTTTTTT. Its translation is CASSQGTGGLTNEKLFF. This chain uses TRBV3-1 with TRBJ1-4; 10 nucleotides match TRBD1. The length of the CDR3 is 17 residues. The germline CDR1 and CDR2 sequences are LGHDT and YNNKEL (reference sequence). V trimming: 1 base; J trimming: 2 bases; junction bases outside the gene matches: 4.

This clonotype showed up just a few times. The chain carries TRBV28 and TRBJ1-1; TRBD1 might be the D (6 bases). Trimming removed 5 bases at V and 4 bases at J, with 11 bases between. Germline CDR1 is MDHEN and CDR2 is SYDVKM. CDR3 size: 13 residues. The CDR3 region is CASSPYRVTEAFF. CDR3 nucleotides: TGTGCCAGCAGTCCTTACAGGGTCACTGAAGCTTTCTTT. Full variable domain (outside the CDR3, taken from reference TRBV28 and TRBJ1-1): DVKVTQSSRYLVKRTGEKVFLECVQDMDHENMFWYRQDPGLGLRLIYFSYDVKMKEKGDIPEGYSVSREKKERFSLILESASTNQTSMYLCASSPYRVTEAFFGQGTRLTVV.

This clonotype has a count of ten or more. CDR3: CSVARTENNEQFF. The CDR3 DNA follows: TGCAGCGTTGCGCGGACAGAAAACAATGAGCAGTTCTTC. This chain links TRBV29-1 with TRBJ2-1; perhaps TRBD1 as D (6 bases). Trimming cost V 4 bases and J 5 bases, with 12 bases left between them. The CDR3 is made up of 13 amino acids. In germline, CDR1 is SQVTM, CDR2 ANQGSEA.

This clonotype appeared a few times. V and J are TRBV20-1 and TRBJ2-2; possible D gene TRBD2, 6 bases. Trimming removed 1 base at V and 7 bases at J, with 10 bases between. Germline V CDR1 and CDR2: DFQATT, SNEGSKA (reference sequence). There are 13 residues in the CDR3. CDR3 DNA sequence: TGCAGTGCTAGAGGTCTAGCGAGCGGGGAGCTGTTTTTT. Amino acid sequence: CSARGLASGELFF.

The chain is built from TRBV20-1 and TRBJ1-1, with D uncertain. Trimming shortened V by 6 bases and J by 1 base, and 15 bases separated the two germline ends. Germline CDR1 DFQATT, CDR2 SNEGSKA (reference sequence). The CDR3 extends over 14 amino acids. CDR3 nucleotide sequence: TGCAGTGCCTCTCCGACCCTTTCGAACACTGAAGCTTTCTTT. Protein sequence: CSASPTLSNTEAFF.

This chain joins TRBV9 and TRBJ2-7; D uncertain. V was trimmed by 4 bases and J by 1 base, leaving 12 bases between them. The V gene's germline CDR1 is SGDLS and CDR2 YYNGEE. The CDR3 length is 14 residues. In DNA form, the CDR3 reads TGTGCCAGCAGCCCCCCCCACGGGTCCTACGAGCAGTACTTC. This sequence encodes CASSPPHGSYEQYF.

This clonotype was observed a few times. The V and J genes are TRBV20-1 and TRBJ2-7; D may be TRBD2 (6 bases). The V end lost 1 base, the J end lost 1 base, and 23 bases lay between the germline ends. The CDR3 sequence is 18 residues long. Germline-derived CDR1 and CDR2 are DFQATT and SNEGSKA (reference sequence). Here the CDR3 DNA reads TGCAGTGCTAGAGGCCCTGCACTTCTAGCGAGAATGTCCTACGAGCAGTACTTC. Translating it yields CSARGPALLARMSYEQYF.

The chain combines TRBV30 with TRBJ1-2; a weak D match, TRBD1 (5 bases). Looked up from germline, CDR1 is GTSNPN and CDR2 is SVGIG (reference sequence). Trimming cost V 0 bases and J 4 bases, with 12 bases left between them. The CDR3 spans 14 residues. The CDR3 region has the DNA TGTGCCTGGAGTGTCCCAGGGTGGGTCTATGGCTACACCTTC. This encodes CAWSVPGWVYGYTF.

This clonotype has ten or more counts. The rearrangement uses TRBV27 and TRBJ1-2; weak D call: TRBD1 (5 bases). CDR1 is MNHEY and CDR2 is SMNVEV in the germline V gene (reference sequence). Trimming pared 0 bases from V and 4 bases from J, leaving 15 bases between. The CDR3 length is 16 residues. The CDR3 here is CASSLSATEGLYGYTF. Here the CDR3 DNA reads TGTGCCAGCAGTTTATCGGCTACAGAGGGACTCTATGGCTACACCTTC.

The CDR3 here is CASSKQGRAQPQHF. DNA of the CDR3: TGTGCCAGCAGCAAACAGGGGCGGGCTCAGCCCCAGCATTTT. This chain links TRBV2 with TRBJ1-5, with 7 nucleotides matching TRBD1. The CDR3 contains 14 residues. Trimming took 6 bases from V and 6 from J; bases not matched to a gene: 8. Looked up from germline, CDR1 is SNHLY and CDR2 is FYNNEI. The full variable domain, its missing parts supplied by reference TRBV2 and TRBJ1-5, is EPEVTQTPSHQVTQMGQEVILRCVPISNHLYFYWYRQILGQKVEFLVSFYNNEISEKSEIFDDQFSVERPDGSNFTLKIRSTKLEDSAMYFCASSKQGRAQPQHFGDGTRLSIL.

This clonotype was counted many times. This sequence joins TRBV20-1 and TRBJ2-7; 9 nucleotides match TRBD2. Germline CDR1 reads DFQATT; CDR2 reads SNEGSKA (reference sequence). The CDR3 extends over 12 amino acids. The ends lost 3 bases at V and 3 bases at J; junction bases unmatched: 0. CDR3 region: CSASSGSYEQYF. The DNA of the CDR3 is TGCAGTGCTAGTAGCGGGAGCTACGAGCAGTACTTC.

The chain recombines TRBV4-1 with TRBJ2-3; no firm D call. This CDR3 is 15 amino acids long. Germline CDR1 and CDR2: MGHRA and YSYEKL. Trimming removed 4 bases from V and 7 bases from J, with 18 bases in between. The CDR3 DNA reads as TGCGCCAGCAGCCGACTCCCTGGGGTCTCGAATACGCAGTATTTT. Translation gives CASSRLPGVSNTQYF.

The J gene is TRBJ2-3, the V gene TRBV9, with 8 nucleotides matching TRBD2. Germline V gene sequence: CDR1 SGDLS, CDR2 YYNGEE. The CDR3 loop spans 16 amino acids. With V trimmed by 2 bases and J by 3 bases, 8 bases remained unmatched. The CDR3 coding sequence is TGTGCCAGCAGCGTTAGCGGGGTAGTTATGACAGATACGCAGTATTTT. Its translation: CASSVSGVVMTDTQYF.

V and J are TRBV6-1 and TRBJ1-4, with a tentative D call TRBD1 (5 bases). CDR3 length equals 17 residues. Germline assignment: CDR1 MNHNS and CDR2 SASEGT. Trimming took off 6 bases at V and 0 bases at J, with 17 bases between the two ends. The CDR3, as DNA: TGTGCCAGCAGCGAGGGAGGGTGGGGGTCAACTAATGAAAAACTGTTTTTT. The encoded protein is CASSEGGWGSTNEKLFF.

This chain uses TRBV5-6 with TRBJ1-2, with 8 bases matching TRBD1. J lost 6 bases, V lost 6 bases, and 7 bases had no gene match. The CDR3 is 13 amino acids. Germline V gene sequence: CDR1 SGHDT, CDR2 YYEEEE. This CDR3 is CASTEDRGNGYTF. CDR3 nucleotides: TGTGCCAGCACTGAAGACAGGGGAAATGGCTACACCTTC.

The V and J genes are TRBV5-1 and TRBJ2-1, with D perhaps TRBD2 (5 bases). Trimming pared 3 bases from V and 0 bases from J, leaving 19 bases between. From germline, CDR1 is SGHRS and CDR2 YFSETQ. CDR3 length: 18 residues. CDR3 loop: CASSSRPSSSSSYNEQFF. In DNA form, the CDR3 reads TGCGCCAGCAGCTCTCGGCCTAGCTCATCGAGCTCCTACAATGAGCAGTTCTTC.

This clonotype was counted a few times. The germline gene is not matched at one end of the junction; a read error may be the cause. This CDR3 reads CASSPAGLGDTQYF. The CDR3 DNA reads as TGTGCTAGCAGCCCCGCGGGCCTCGGGGATACGCAGTATTTT. The V and J genes are TRBV7-7 and TRBJ2-3, with D tentatively TRBD2 (5 bases). The germline V gene has CDR1 SSHAT and CDR2 FNYEAQ (reference sequence). The CDR3 is 14 residues long. Full variable domain (remainder filled in from reference TRBV7-7 and TRBJ2-3): GAGVSQSPRYKVTKRGQDVTLRCDPISSHATLYWYQQALGQGPEFLTYFNYEAQPDKSGLPSDRFSAERPEGSISTLTIQRTEQRDSAMYRCASSPAGLGDTQYFGPGTRLTVL.

The chain links TRBV6-1 to TRBJ1-2; TRBD1 matches at 8 bases. V lost 1 base, J lost 4 bases, and 5 bases stayed unmatched. From germline, CDR1 is MNHNS and CDR2 SASEGT. The CDR3 extends over 15 amino acids. DNA for the CDR3: TGTGCCAGCAGTGAAGGGACAGGGACTTCCTATGGCTACACCTTC. Translation: CASSEGTGTSYGYTF.